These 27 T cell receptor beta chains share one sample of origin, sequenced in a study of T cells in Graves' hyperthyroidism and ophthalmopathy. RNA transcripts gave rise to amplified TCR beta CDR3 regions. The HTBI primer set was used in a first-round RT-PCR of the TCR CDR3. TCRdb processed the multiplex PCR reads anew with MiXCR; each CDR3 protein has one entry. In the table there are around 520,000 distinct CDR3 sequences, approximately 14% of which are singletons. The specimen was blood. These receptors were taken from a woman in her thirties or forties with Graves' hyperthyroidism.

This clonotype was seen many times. Here the CDR3 DNA reads TGTGCCTGGAGTAGAGGGCAGGGGTCGGAGACCCAGTACTTC. Protein product: CAWSRGQGSETQYF. The gene calls are TRBV30 and TRBJ2-5; possible D gene TRBD1, 6 bases. Germline CDR1 GTSNPN, CDR2 SVGIG (reference sequence). Between the trimmed V and J ends, which lost 2 bases and 5 bases, there was a span of 15 bases. The CDR3 consists of 14 residues.

This chain's CDR3 is CASSLSPFGGEKLFF. In DNA form, the CDR3 reads TGTGCCAGCAGCTTAAGTCCTTTTGGTGGGGAAAAACTGTTTTTT. The genes are TRBV7-9 and TRBJ1-4; D is uncertain. Trimming removed 2 bases at V and 8 bases at J, with 15 bases between. CDR1 SEHNR and CDR2 FQNEAQ come from the germline V gene (reference sequence). The CDR3 covers 15 residues.

As DNA, the CDR3 is TGCGCCAGCATCAATGCCGGGAGGGCCCCCTACAATGAGCAGTTCTTC. This encodes CASINAGRAPYNEQFF. The chain recombines TRBV10-1 with TRBJ2-1; 8 bases are shared with TRBD2. The germline V gene encodes CDR1 WNHNN and CDR2 SYGVQD (reference sequence). Trimming removed 7 bases from V and 2 bases from J; junction bases left unmatched: 10. This CDR3 contains 16 residues.

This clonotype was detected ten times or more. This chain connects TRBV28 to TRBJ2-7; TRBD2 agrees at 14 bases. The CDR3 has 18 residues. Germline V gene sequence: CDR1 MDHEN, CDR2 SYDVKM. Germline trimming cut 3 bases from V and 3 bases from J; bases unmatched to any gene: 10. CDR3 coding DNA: TGTGCCAGCAGTTTCTGTGCCGGGACTAGCGGGAGTATCTACGAGCAGTACTTC. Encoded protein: CASSFCAGTSGSIYEQYF.

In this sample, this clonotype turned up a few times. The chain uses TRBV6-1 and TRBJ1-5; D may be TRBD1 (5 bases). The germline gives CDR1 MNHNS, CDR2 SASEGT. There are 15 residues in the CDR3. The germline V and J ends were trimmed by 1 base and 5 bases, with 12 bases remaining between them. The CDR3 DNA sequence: TGTGCCAGCAGTGAAGTTTGGATGGGGGATCAGCCCCAGCATTTT. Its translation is CASSEVWMGDQPQHF.

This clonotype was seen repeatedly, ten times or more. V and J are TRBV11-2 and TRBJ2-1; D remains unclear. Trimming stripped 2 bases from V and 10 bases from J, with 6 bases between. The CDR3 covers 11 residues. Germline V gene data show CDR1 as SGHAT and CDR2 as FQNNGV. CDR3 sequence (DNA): TGTGCCAGCAGCTTATATGCGGAGCAGTTCTTC. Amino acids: CASSLYAEQFF.

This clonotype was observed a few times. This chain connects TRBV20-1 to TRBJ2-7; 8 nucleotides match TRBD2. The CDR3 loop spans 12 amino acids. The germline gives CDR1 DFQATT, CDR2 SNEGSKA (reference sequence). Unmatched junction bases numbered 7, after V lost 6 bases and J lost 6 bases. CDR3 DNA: TGCAGTGCCGGGGCGGGGGGAAGCGAGCAGTACTTC. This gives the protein CSAGAGGSEQYF.

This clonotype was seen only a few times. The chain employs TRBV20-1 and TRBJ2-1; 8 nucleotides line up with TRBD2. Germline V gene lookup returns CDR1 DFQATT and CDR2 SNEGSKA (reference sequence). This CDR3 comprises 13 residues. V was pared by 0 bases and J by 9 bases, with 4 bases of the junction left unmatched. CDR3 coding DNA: TGCAGTGCTAGAGAGACTAGCGTTGGTGAGCAGTTCTTC. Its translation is CSARETSVGEQFF.

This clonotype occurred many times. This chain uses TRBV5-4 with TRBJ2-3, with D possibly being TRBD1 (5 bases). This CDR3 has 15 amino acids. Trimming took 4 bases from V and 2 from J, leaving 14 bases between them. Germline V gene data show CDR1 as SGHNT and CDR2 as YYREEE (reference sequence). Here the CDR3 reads CASSGKKDNTDTQYF. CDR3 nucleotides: TGTGCCAGCAGCGGGAAGAAGGACAACACAGATACGCAGTATTTT. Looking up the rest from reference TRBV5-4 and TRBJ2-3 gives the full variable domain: ETGVTQSPTHLIKTRGQQVTLRCSSQSGHNTVSWYQQALGQGPQFIFQYYREEENGRGNFPPRFSGLQFPNYSSELNVNALELDDSALYLCASSGKKDNTDTQYFGPGTRLTVL.

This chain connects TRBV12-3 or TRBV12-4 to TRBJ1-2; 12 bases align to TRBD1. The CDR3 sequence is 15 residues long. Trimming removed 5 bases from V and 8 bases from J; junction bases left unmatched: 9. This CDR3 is CASSTGTGGAGGYTF. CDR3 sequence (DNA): TGTGCCAGCAGTACCGGGACAGGGGGCGCGGGGGGCTACACCTTC.

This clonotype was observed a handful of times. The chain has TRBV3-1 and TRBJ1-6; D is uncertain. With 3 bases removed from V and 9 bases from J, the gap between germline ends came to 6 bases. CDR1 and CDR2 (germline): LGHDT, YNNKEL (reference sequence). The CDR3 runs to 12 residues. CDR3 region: CASSHEGSPLHF. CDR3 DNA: TGTGCCAGCAGCCACGAGGGTTCACCCCTCCACTTT.

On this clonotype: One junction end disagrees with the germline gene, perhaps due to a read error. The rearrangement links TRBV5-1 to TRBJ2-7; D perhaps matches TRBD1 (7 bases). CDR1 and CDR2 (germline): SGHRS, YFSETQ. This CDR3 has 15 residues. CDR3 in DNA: TGCGCCGGCAGCTTTGGAGGGACAGCCACCTACGAGCAGTACTTC. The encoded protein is CAGSFGGTATYEQYF.

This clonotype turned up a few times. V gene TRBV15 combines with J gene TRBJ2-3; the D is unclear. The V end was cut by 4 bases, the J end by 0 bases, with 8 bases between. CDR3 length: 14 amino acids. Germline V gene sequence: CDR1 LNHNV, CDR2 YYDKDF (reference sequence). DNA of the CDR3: TGTGCCACCAGCATCGTGGGCAGCACAGATACGCAGTATTTT. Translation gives CATSIVGSTDTQYF.

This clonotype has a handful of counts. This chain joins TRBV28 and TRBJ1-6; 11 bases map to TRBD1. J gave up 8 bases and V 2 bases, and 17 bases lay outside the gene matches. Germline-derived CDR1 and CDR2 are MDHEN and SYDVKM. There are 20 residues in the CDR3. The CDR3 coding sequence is TGTGCCAGCAGTTTACTTCCCGGGACAGGGGGGCAGGTAGGGGATTCACCCCTCCACTTT. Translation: CASSLLPGTGGQVGDSPLHF.

The CDR3 bases are TGTGCCAGCAGCTTCGAGGCGGGGGCAGGGACTGAAAAACTGTTTTTT. Its protein product is CASSFEAGAGTEKLFF. This rearrangement joins TRBV11-2 to TRBJ1-4; weak D call: TRBD1 (6 bases). Between the trimmed V and J ends, which lost 3 bases and 7 bases, there was a span of 18 bases. The CDR3 loop spans 16 amino acids. CDR1 is SGHAT, CDR2 FQNNGV, per germline.

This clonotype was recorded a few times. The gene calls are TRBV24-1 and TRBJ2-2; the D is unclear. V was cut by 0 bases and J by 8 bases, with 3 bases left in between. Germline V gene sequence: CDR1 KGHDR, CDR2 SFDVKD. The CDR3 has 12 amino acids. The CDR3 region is CATSDLRGELFF. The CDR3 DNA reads TGTGCCACCAGTGATTTGAGGGGGGAGCTGTTTTTT.

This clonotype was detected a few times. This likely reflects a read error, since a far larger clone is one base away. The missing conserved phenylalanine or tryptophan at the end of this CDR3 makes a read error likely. Written as DNA, the CDR3 is TGTGCCAGCAGTGGATCCCCATACGAGCAGTACCTC. It yields the protein CASSGSPYEQYL. The chain carries TRBV28 and TRBJ2-7, with D unclear. Germline loops: CDR1 MDHEN, CDR2 SYDVKM. Trimming cost V 5 bases and J 4 bases, with 9 bases left between them. The CDR3 spans 12 residues.

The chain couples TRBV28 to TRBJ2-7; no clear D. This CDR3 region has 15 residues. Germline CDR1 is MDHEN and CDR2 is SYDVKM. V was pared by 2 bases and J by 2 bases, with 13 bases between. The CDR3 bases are TGTGCCAGCAGTTTACAAACCGACGCCCCCTACGAGCAGTACTTC. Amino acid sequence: CASSLQTDAPYEQYF.

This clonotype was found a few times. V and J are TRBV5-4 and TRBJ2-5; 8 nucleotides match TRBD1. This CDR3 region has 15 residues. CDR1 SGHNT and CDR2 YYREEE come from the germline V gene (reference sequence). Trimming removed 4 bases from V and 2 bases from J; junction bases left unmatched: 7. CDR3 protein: CASSHPDREQETQYF. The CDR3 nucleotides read TGTGCCAGCAGCCATCCGGACAGGGAGCAAGAGACCCAGTACTTC.

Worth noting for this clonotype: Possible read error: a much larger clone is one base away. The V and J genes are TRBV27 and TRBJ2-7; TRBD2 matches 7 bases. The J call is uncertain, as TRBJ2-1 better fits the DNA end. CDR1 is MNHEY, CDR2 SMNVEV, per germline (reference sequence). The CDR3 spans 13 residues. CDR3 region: CASSREYGYEQFF. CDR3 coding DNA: TGTGCCAGCTCGCGGGAGTACGGGTACGAGCAGTTCTTC.

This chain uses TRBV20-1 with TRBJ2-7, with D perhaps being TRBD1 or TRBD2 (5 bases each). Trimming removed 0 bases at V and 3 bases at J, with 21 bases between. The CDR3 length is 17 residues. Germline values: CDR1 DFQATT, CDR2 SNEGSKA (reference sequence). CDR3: CSARDPRRTRELYEQYF. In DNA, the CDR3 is TGCAGTGCTAGAGATCCCAGACGTACCAGGGAGCTCTACGAGCAGTACTTC.

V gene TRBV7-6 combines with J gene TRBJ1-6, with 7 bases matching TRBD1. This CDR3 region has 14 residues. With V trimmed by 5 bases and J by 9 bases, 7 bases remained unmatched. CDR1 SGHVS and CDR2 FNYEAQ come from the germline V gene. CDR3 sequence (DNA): TGTGCCAGCAGCCCCGACAGGGTGGGTTCACCCCTCCACTTT. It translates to CASSPDRVGSPLHF.

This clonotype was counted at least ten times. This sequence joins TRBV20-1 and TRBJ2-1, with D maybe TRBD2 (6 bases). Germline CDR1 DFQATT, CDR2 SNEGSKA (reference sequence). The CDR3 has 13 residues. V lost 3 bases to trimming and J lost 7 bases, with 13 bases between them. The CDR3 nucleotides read TGCAGTGCTAGGGGGGGAGCGATAAATGAGCAGTTCTTC. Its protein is CSARGGAINEQFF.

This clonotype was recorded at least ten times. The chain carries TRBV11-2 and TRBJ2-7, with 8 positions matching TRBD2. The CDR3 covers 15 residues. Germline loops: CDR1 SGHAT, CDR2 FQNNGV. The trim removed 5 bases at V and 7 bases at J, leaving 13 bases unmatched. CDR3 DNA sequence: TGTGCCAGCAGCCCGCCGGGGACTAGGATGGGTGAGCAGTACTTC. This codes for CASSPPGTRMGEQYF.

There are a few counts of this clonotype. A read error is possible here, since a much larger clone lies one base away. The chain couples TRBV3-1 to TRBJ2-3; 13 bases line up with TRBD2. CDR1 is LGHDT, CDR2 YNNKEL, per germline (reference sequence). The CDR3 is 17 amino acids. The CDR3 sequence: CASSQVGLAGVTDAQYF. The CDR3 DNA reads TGTGCCAGCAGCCAAGTCGGACTAGCGGGAGTAACAGATGCGCAGTATTTT.

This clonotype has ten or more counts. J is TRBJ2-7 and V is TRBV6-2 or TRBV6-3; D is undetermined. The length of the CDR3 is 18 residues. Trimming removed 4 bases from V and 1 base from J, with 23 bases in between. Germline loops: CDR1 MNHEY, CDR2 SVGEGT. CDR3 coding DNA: TGTGCCAGCAGTTTAACCCATTATGTGCGGCGAAAATCCTACGAGCAGTACTTC. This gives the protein CASSLTHYVRRKSYEQYF.

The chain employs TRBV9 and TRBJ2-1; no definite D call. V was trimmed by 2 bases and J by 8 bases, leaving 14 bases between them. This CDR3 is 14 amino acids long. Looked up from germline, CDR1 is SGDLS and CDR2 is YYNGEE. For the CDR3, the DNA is TGTGCCAGCAGCGTCCTCGGCAGTTTCTATGAGCAGTTCTTC. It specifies CASSVLGSFYEQFF.